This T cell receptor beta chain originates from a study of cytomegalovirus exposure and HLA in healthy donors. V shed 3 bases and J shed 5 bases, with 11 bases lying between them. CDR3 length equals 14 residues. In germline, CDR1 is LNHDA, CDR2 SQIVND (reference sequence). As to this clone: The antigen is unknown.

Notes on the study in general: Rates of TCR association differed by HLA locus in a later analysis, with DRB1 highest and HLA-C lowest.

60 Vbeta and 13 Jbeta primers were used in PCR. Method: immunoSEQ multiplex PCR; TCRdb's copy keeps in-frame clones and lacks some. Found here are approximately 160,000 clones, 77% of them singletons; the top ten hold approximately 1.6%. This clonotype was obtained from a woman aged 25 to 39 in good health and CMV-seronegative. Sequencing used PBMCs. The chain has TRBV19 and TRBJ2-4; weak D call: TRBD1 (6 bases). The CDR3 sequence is CASSISRTENIQYF. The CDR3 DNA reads TGTGCCAGTAGTATTAGTCGGACAGAAAACATTCAGTACTTC.